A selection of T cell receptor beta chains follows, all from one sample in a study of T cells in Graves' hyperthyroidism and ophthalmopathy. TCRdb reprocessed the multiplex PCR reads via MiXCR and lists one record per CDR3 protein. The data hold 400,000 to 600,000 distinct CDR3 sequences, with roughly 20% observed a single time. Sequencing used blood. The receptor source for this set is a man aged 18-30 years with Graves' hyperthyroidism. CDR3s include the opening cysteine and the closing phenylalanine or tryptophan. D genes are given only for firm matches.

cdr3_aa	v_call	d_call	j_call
CATSGRLEETQYF	TRBV24-1	-	TRBJ2-5
CASSPVGVNTEAFF	TRBV6-1	-	TRBJ1-1
CASSPLTGGWDEQYF	TRBV12-3/TRBV12-4	TRBD1	TRBJ2-7
CASSYLSGGPYEQYF	TRBV6-5	-	TRBJ2-7
CASTFAGDTGELFF	TRBV19	-	TRBJ2-2
CASSESSAQDEQYF	TRBV25-1	-	TRBJ2-7
CASSFAENQPQHF	TRBV12-3/TRBV12-4	-	TRBJ1-5
CATSRDRFTGEVFF	TRBV15	-	TRBJ1-1
CASSPGYSSQTQYF	TRBV3-1	-	TRBJ2-5
CSARGAGSNYGYTF	TRBV20-1	-	TRBJ1-2
CATSRAETGSYGYTF	TRBV15	TRBD1	TRBJ1-2
CASSWIGPQETQYF	TRBV5-1	-	TRBJ2-5
CASSALTGPPQGGYTF	TRBV5-1	-	TRBJ1-2
CASSLRVQGANYGYTF	TRBV6-6	-	TRBJ1-2
CASTNPRLDAAYEQYF	TRBV28	-	TRBJ2-7
CASNRLATNSGNTIYF	TRBV6-1	-	TRBJ1-3
CASSLRPPGPAVQETQYF	TRBV27	-	TRBJ2-5
CASRLRDGGNTIYF	TRBV9	-	TRBJ1-3
CASSGDRQGSSGEQYF	TRBV7-9	TRBD1	TRBJ2-7
CSAANAGQSYEQYF	TRBV20-1	-	TRBJ2-7
CASSVTGGANYGYTF	TRBV9	-	TRBJ1-2
CASSQDRFLTYEQYF	TRBV3-1	-	TRBJ2-7
CASSDRDLRAYEQYF	TRBV2	-	TRBJ2-7
CSVDRGYGYTF	TRBV29-1	-	TRBJ1-2
CAWSHPGPSLGYTF	TRBV30	-	TRBJ1-2
CASSLSGDSPLHF	TRBV12-3/TRBV12-4	-	TRBJ1-6
CASSPVRGYGYTF	TRBV28	-	TRBJ1-2
CASSPYATNEKLFF	TRBV12-3/TRBV12-4	-	TRBJ1-4
CASSLATTLLYEQYF	TRBV11-2	-	TRBJ2-7
CASSFGSSFYAEAFF	TRBV12-3/TRBV12-4	-	TRBJ1-1
CSADDRGNTEAFF	TRBV20-1	TRBD1	TRBJ1-1
CAINDKLNTGELFF	TRBV10-3	-	TRBJ2-2